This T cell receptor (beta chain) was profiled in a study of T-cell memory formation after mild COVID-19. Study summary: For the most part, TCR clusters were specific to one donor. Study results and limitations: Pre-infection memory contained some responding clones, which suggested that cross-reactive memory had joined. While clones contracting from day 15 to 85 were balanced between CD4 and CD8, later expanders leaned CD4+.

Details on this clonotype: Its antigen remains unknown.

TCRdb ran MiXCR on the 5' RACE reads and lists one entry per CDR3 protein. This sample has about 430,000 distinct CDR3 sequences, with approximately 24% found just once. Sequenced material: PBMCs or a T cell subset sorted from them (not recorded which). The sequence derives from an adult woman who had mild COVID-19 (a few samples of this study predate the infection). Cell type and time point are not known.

The CDR3 DNA reads as TGTGCCAGCAGTTTCAGGGGTTCTCCCCTCCACTTT. Protein: CASSFRGSPLHF. V and J are TRBV27 and TRBJ1-6, with a weak D call TRBD1 (6 bases). CDR1 and CDR2 (germline): MNHEY, SMNVEV (reference sequence). Trimming shortened V by 3 bases and J by 13 bases, and 10 bases separated the two germline ends. The CDR3 loop spans 12 amino acids.